The 9 T cell receptor beta chains listed next were all sequenced from one sample in a study of T cell changes during pregnancy in multiple sclerosis. This table comes from immunoSEQ multiplex PCR, and its TCRdb copy is limited to in-frame clones, with some not included. Here the sample spans roughly 100,000 clones, approximately 90% being singletons. Sample: peripheral blood, taken after pregnancy. Receptor source: a female donor with multiple sclerosis, enrolled in a pregnancy study.

The genes are TRBV19 and TRBJ2-3; D is possibly TRBD1 (6 bases). Trimming took 7 bases from V and 8 from J, leaving 19 bases between them. CDR1 LNHDA and CDR2 SQIVND come from the germline V gene (reference sequence). The CDR3 totals 14 residues. In DNA form, the CDR3 reads TGTGCCAGTAAGACTGCACAGGGCCCAGCTACGCAGTATTTT. Translating gives CASKTAQGPATQYF.

The chain combines TRBV5-1 with TRBJ2-2; a weak D match, TRBD1 (6 bases). Germline assignment: CDR1 SGHRS and CDR2 YFSETQ. With 3 bases removed from V and 7 bases from J, the gap between germline ends came to 22 bases. This CDR3 spans 17 amino acids. Here the CDR3 DNA reads TGCGCCAGCAGCTCCTACAGGGATCCGAAAGGCATCGGGGAGCTGTTTTTT. Protein sequence: CASSSYRDPKGIGELFF.

V and J are TRBV7-6 and TRBJ2-7; 9 nucleotides line up with TRBD2. The CDR3 is 15 amino acids. V was clipped by 5 bases and J by 3 bases; unmatched bases: 8. Germline values: CDR1 SGHVS, CDR2 FNYEAQ. CDR3 bases: TGTGCCAGCAGCACGATTTCTAGCGGGGACTACGAGCAGTACTTC. The encoded protein is CASSTISSGDYEQYF.

The chain joins TRBV2 to TRBJ1-4, with a possible D match to TRBD1 (6 bases). V shed 4 bases and J shed 7 bases, with 13 bases lying between them. From germline, CDR1 is SNHLY and CDR2 FYNNEI. The CDR3 length is 14 residues. The CDR3 DNA reads as TGTGCCAGCAGTGGACAGACAGGCACTGAAAAACTGTTTTTT. Translation gives CASSGQTGTEKLFF.

In this sample, this clone turned up once. The V call is TRBV30, the J call TRBJ1-5; weak D call: TRBD1 (6 bases). Looked up from germline, CDR1 is GTSNPN and CDR2 is SVGIG (reference sequence). The CDR3 is made up of 13 amino acids. The ends were cut back, 1 base at V and 7 bases at J, with 11 bases in the middle. DNA of the CDR3: TGTGCCTGGAGTGACGGGGGGCACCAGCCCCAGCATTTT. This codes for CAWSDGGHQPQHF.

As for this clone: The junction shows a germline mismatch at one end, possibly a read error. CDR3 in amino acids: CASSPPEARFLF. Here the CDR3 DNA reads TGTGCCAGCTCACCCCCGGAGGCCCGGTTCCTTTTT. The rearrangement links TRBV18 to TRBJ1-1, with D hard to call. Germline lookup yields CDR1 KGHSH and CDR2 LQKENI. The CDR3 spans 12 residues.

This chain joins TRBV19 and TRBJ2-4; TRBD2 aligns across 8 bases. Germline V CDR1 and CDR2: LNHDA, SQIVND (reference sequence). The CDR3 totals 16 residues. With V trimmed by 6 bases and J by 0 bases, 7 bases remained unmatched. CDR3 nucleotide sequence: TGTGCCAGTAGCATACTAGCGGTGAAAGCCAAAAACATTCAGTACTTC. This encodes CASSILAVKAKNIQYF. The full variable domain, with the rest looked up from reference TRBV19 and TRBJ2-4, is DGGITQSPKYLFRKEGQNVTLSCEQNLNHDAMYWYRQDPGQGLRLIYYSQIVNDFQKGDIAEGYSVSREKKESFPLTVTSAQKNPTAFYLCASSILAVKAKNIQYFGAGTRLSVL.

The gene calls are TRBV2 and TRBJ2-7, with TRBD2 identical over 8 bases. Germline V gene data show CDR1 as SNHLY and CDR2 as FYNNEI. J lost 7 bases, V lost 2 bases, and 10 bases had no gene match. CDR3 length: 15 amino acids. CDR3: CASSERTTRGGEQYF. The CDR3 bases are TGTGCCAGCAGTGAAAGGACTACCCGGGGGGGGGAGCAGTACTTC.

The rearrangement uses TRBV4-1 and TRBJ1-2, with 7 bases identical to TRBD1. Germline V gene data show CDR1 as MGHRA and CDR2 as YSYEKL. V lost 4 bases, J lost 8 bases, and 10 bases stayed unmatched. The length of the CDR3 is 14 residues. DNA for the CDR3: TGCGCCAGCAGCCTACAGGGCACAGGGGAGGGCTACACCTTC. This codes for CASSLQGTGEGYTF.